The clone carrying this T cell receptor beta chain has just one count. The CDR3 has 16 amino acids. Germline trimming cut 0 bases from V and 5 bases from J; bases unmatched to any gene: 2. Germline CDR1 and CDR2: SGHVS and FQNEAQ. Original analysis: Reference gene primers were amplified, and this amplification served to estimate nucleated cell counts. The repertoire was sequenced with immunoSEQ multiplex PCR; TCRdb's copy has only in-frame clones and lacks some. V and J calls and clone size follow that table, whereas D and trimming were derived from the DNA. The table records about 250,000 clones, 86% of them present only once. These data come from a study of blood T cell repertoires in COVID-19. Study as a whole: The study drew acute and convalescent COVID-19 samples from the United States, Italy and Spain. The analysed material was cDNA or gDNA that came from T cells, B-cell-depleted T cells, or PBMCs.

Before being deemed recovered, Cohort 3 donors had two negative PCRs, clearance, or symptom resolution. Sequences were obtained from PBMCs or T cells enriched from blood (not recorded which). The rearrangement links TRBV7-8 to TRBJ2-5, with 14 bases fitting TRBD2. The sequence came from a middle-aged man who had recovered from COVID-19. The CDR3 protein is CASSLAGTSGSETQYF. The CDR3 DNA reads TGTGCCAGCAGCTTAGCTGGGACTAGCGGGAGTGAGACCCAGTACTTC. The full variable domain, with the rest looked up from reference TRBV7-8 and TRBJ2-5, is GAGVSQSPRYKVAKRGQDVALRCDPISGHVSLFWYQQALGQGPEFLTYFQNEAQLDKSGLPSDRFFAERPEGSVSTLKIQRTQQEDSAVYLCASSLAGTSGSETQYFGPGTRLLVL.